The sequence of this T cell receptor (beta chain) was determined in a study of Ad26.COV2.S vaccination and SARS-CoV-2 variants. Overall study results and limits: TCR breadth and depth estimates may have understated total T cell responses. With respect to non-spike TCR breadth, vaccine and placebo recipients were similar.

V dropped 4 bases and J dropped 6 bases, with 16 bases sitting between them. The V gene's germline CDR1 is SGHRS and CDR2 YFSETQ. There are 14 residues in the CDR3. With respect to this clone: Its antigen remains unknown.

Using immunoSEQ multiplex PCR, the repertoire was profiled, and TCRdb retains in-frame clones only, with some absent. The table has around 250,000 clones, around 87% seen once. Documented treatment: roughly 20 received Ad26.COV2.S at low or high dose, single or two shots; a few received placebo; per-sample allocation not given. It was on day 63 after the first vaccine or placebo injection that samples were taken. This specimen consisted of peripheral blood, obtained in a trial of Ad26.COV2.S vaccine versus placebo. This chain links TRBV5-1 with TRBJ1-2; TRBD1 might be the D (6 bases). The receptor was derived from a person between 18 and 65 years old who received the Ad26.COV2.S COVID-19 vaccine or a placebo. CDR3 DNA sequence: TGCGCCAGCAGCCAAAACAGGGTACAAGATGGCTACACCTTC. Protein: CASSQNRVQDGYTF. The variable domain in full, completed from reference TRBV5-1 and TRBJ1-2, reads KAGVTQTPRYLIKTRGQQVTLSCSPISGHRSVSWYQQTPGQGLQFLFEYFSETQRNKGNFPGRFSGRQFSNSRSEMNVSTLELGDSALYLCASSQNRVQDGYTFGSGTRLTVV.